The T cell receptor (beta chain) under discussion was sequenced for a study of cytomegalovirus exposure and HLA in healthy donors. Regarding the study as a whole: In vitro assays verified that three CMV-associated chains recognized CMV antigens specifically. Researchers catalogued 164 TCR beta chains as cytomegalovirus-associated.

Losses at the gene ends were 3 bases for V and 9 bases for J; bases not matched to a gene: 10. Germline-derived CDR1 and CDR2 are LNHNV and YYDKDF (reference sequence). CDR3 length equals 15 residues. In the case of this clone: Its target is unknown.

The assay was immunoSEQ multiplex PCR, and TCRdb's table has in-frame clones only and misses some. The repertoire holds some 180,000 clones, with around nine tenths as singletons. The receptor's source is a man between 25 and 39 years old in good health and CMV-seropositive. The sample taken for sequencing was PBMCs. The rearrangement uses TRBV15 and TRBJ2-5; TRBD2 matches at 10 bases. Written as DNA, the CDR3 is TGTGCCACCAGCAGTCGGACTAGCGGACTGGCGGCCCAGTACTTC. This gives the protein CATSSRTSGLAAQYF.